These T cell receptor beta chains were read from a single sample in a study of T-cell memory formation after mild COVID-19. TCRdb called the 5' RACE reads again in MiXCR, with one record for every CDR3 protein. The repertoire holds 560,000 or so distinct CDR3 sequences, with roughly a sixth as singletons. Sequenced input: PBMCs or a T cell subset sorted from them (not recorded which). Receptor source: an adult woman who had mild COVID-19 (a few samples of this study predate the infection). Cell type and time point are not known. CDR3s include the opening cysteine and the closing phenylalanine or tryptophan. The D gene is left open where the match is weak. The size field is filled for only some rows; it gives once, few, many or a size class.

clone size: few; V gene: TRBV19; J gene: TRBJ2-6; D gene: NA; CDR3 protein: CASTPRNSGANVLTF; CDR3 DNA: TGTGCCAGCACTCCTCGGAACTCTGGGGCCAACGTCCTGACTTTC
clone size: few; V gene: TRBV12-3/TRBV12-4; J gene: TRBJ1-4; D gene: TRBD1; CDR3 protein: CASSSPGTGNEKLFF; CDR3 DNA: TGTGCCAGCAGTTCCCCCGGGACAGGCAACGAAAAACTGTTTTTT
clone size: few; V gene: TRBV7-7; J gene: TRBJ2-7; D gene: NA; CDR3 protein: CASSLVPGSHEQYF; CDR3 DNA: TGTGCCAGCAGCTTAGTCCCAGGGTCCCACGAGCAGTACTTC
clone size: few; V gene: TRBV9; J gene: TRBJ2-1; D gene: NA; CDR3 protein: CASSVATGYEQFF; CDR3 DNA: TGTGCCAGCAGCGTAGCTACGGGTTATGAGCAGTTCTTC
clone size: NA; V gene: TRBV7-8; J gene: TRBJ2-7; D gene: TRBD1; CDR3 protein: CASSTGQVVSYEQYF; CDR3 DNA: TGTGCCAGCAGCACCGGACAGGTCGTATCCTACGAGCAGTACTTC
clone size: NA; V gene: TRBV3-1; J gene: TRBJ2-3; D gene: NA; CDR3 protein: CASSPFNLAPAGTQYF; CDR3 DNA: TGTGCCAGCAGCCCCTTCAACCTTGCCCCGGCGGGTACGCAGTATTTT
clone size: NA; V gene: TRBV7-2; J gene: TRBJ1-1; D gene: NA; CDR3 protein: CASSPFAEAFF; CDR3 DNA: TGTGCCAGCAGCCCATTCGCTGAAGCTTTCTTT
clone size: few; V gene: TRBV4-3; J gene: TRBJ2-3; D gene: NA; CDR3 protein: CASSPRRWTDTQYF; CDR3 DNA: TGCGCCAGCAGCCCCCGGAGATGGACAGATACGCAGTATTTT
clone size: NA; V gene: TRBV20-1; J gene: TRBJ1-5; D gene: TRBD1; CDR3 protein: CSAHRGGGNQPQHF; CDR3 DNA: TGCAGTGCTCACAGGGGGGGAGGGAATCAGCCCCAGCATTTT
clone size: few; V gene: TRBV5-1; J gene: TRBJ2-3; D gene: NA; CDR3 protein: CASSLVGVRTDTQYF; CDR3 DNA: TGCGCCAGCAGCTTGGTGGGGGTCAGAACAGATACGCAGTATTTT
clone size: many; V gene: TRBV20-1; J gene: TRBJ2-1; D gene: TRBD2; CDR3 protein: CSARDASGRTQSFSYNEQFF; CDR3 DNA: TGCAGTGCTAGAGACGCTAGCGGGAGGACCCAGAGCTTCTCCTACAATGAGCAGTTCTTC
clone size: many; V gene: TRBV29-1; J gene: TRBJ1-2; D gene: NA; CDR3 protein: CSVLWTTADGYTF; CDR3 DNA: TGCAGCGTTTTATGGACAACCGCCGATGGCTACACCTTC
clone size: NA; V gene: TRBV7-8; J gene: TRBJ2-1; D gene: NA; CDR3 protein: CASSRPLWRAKEDNEQFF; CDR3 DNA: TGTGCCAGCAGCAGACCCCTTTGGCGGGCTAAGGAAGACAATGAGCAGTTCTTC
clone size: NA; V gene: TRBV5-1; J gene: TRBJ1-1; D gene: NA; CDR3 protein: CAISLSGAGGMNTEAFF; CDR3 DNA: TGCGCCATCAGCTTGTCCGGGGCGGGAGGGATGAACACTGAAGCTTTCTTT
clone size: few; V gene: TRBV5-1; J gene: TRBJ2-3; D gene: NA; CDR3 protein: CASSAGGSTDTQYF; CDR3 DNA: TGCGCCAGCAGCGCCGGCGGAAGCACAGATACGCAGTATTTT
clone size: NA; V gene: TRBV7-9; J gene: TRBJ2-4; D gene: NA; CDR3 protein: CASSGPGENIQYF; CDR3 DNA: TGTGCCAGCAGCGGGCCTGGGGAAAACATTCAGTACTTC
clone size: few; V gene: TRBV4-3; J gene: TRBJ1-2; D gene: NA; CDR3 protein: CASSQAHRGPNYGYTF; CDR3 DNA: TGCGCCAGCAGCCAGGCCCATCGGGGGCCGAACTATGGCTACACCTTC
clone size: NA; V gene: TRBV6-5; J gene: TRBJ2-1; D gene: NA; CDR3 protein: CASSYSSEDLSYEQFF; CDR3 DNA: TGTGCCAGCAGTTACTCGTCGGAGGACCTTAGCTATGAGCAGTTCTTC
clone size: few; V gene: TRBV3-1; J gene: TRBJ1-1; D gene: NA; CDR3 protein: CASSQDGGGYRAFF; CDR3 DNA: TGTGCCAGCAGCCAAGATGGAGGTGGGTATCGAGCTTTCTTT
clone size: NA; V gene: TRBV12-3/TRBV12-4; J gene: TRBJ2-7; D gene: NA; CDR3 protein: CASRPQGSAFEQYF; CDR3 DNA: TGTGCCAGCAGACCTCAGGGTAGTGCCTTCGAGCAGTACTTC
clone size: few; V gene: TRBV20-1; J gene: TRBJ2-1; D gene: NA; CDR3 protein: CSAPNLVTNEQFF; CDR3 DNA: TGCAGTGCCCCTAATTTGGTGACAAATGAGCAGTTCTTC
clone size: few; V gene: TRBV12-3/TRBV12-4; J gene: TRBJ2-1; D gene: TRBD2; CDR3 protein: CASSLGLAGGWDEQFF; CDR3 DNA: TGTGCCAGCAGCTTAGGACTAGCGGGAGGCTGGGATGAGCAGTTCTTC
clone size: many; V gene: TRBV18; J gene: TRBJ2-3; D gene: NA; CDR3 protein: CASSPPSTPRQYF; CDR3 DNA: TGTGCCAGCTCACCACCGAGTACGCCCCGGCAGTATTTT
clone size: NA; V gene: TRBV6-1; J gene: TRBJ1-5; D gene: NA; CDR3 protein: CASSSRRRDQPQHF; CDR3 DNA: TGTGCCAGCTCTTCCCGGCGGCGCGATCAGCCCCAGCATTTT
clone size: NA; V gene: TRBV7-9; J gene: TRBJ1-4; D gene: NA; CDR3 protein: CASSSGFKDEKLFF; CDR3 DNA: TGTGCCAGCAGCTCGGGATTCAAGGATGAAAAACTGTTTTTT
clone size: NA; V gene: TRBV5-6; J gene: TRBJ2-2; D gene: NA; CDR3 protein: CASSFGLLGELFF; CDR3 DNA: TGTGCCAGCAGCTTCGGACTTCTCGGGGAGCTGTTTTTT
clone size: few; V gene: TRBV6-2/TRBV6-3; J gene: TRBJ2-1; D gene: TRBD2; CDR3 protein: CASSGTTHNEQFF; CDR3 DNA: TGTGCCAGCAGTGGGACTACTCACAATGAGCAGTTCTTC
clone size: few; V gene: TRBV7-2; J gene: TRBJ2-7; D gene: NA; CDR3 protein: CASSLLALNEQYF; CDR3 DNA: TGTGCCAGCAGCTTATTGGCACTAAACGAGCAGTACTTC
clone size: many; V gene: TRBV18; J gene: TRBJ2-1; D gene: NA; CDR3 protein: CASSPPSRNEQFF; CDR3 DNA: TGTGCCAGCTCACCACCCTCGAGGAATGAGCAGTTCTTC
clone size: NA; V gene: TRBV27; J gene: TRBJ1-1; D gene: NA; CDR3 protein: CASRGEGTEAFF; CDR3 DNA: TGTGCCAGCAGGGGAGAGGGCACTGAAGCTTTCTTT
clone size: NA; V gene: TRBV7-9; J gene: TRBJ1-1; D gene: NA; CDR3 protein: CASSFSVVTEAFF; CDR3 DNA: TGTGCCAGCAGCTTTAGCGTGGTGACTGAAGCTTTCTTT
clone size: few; V gene: TRBV5-5; J gene: TRBJ2-7; D gene: NA; CDR3 protein: CASSSPATVRGGYEQYF; CDR3 DNA: TGTGCCAGCAGCTCACCGGCGACCGTGCGAGGGGGGTACGAGCAGTACTTC
clone size: NA; V gene: TRBV11-2; J gene: TRBJ2-1; D gene: TRBD2; CDR3 protein: CASSLVGTSGEPEQFF; CDR3 DNA: TGTGCCAGCAGCTTAGTAGGGACTAGCGGGGAGCCTGAGCAGTTCTTC
clone size: few; V gene: TRBV7-9; J gene: TRBJ1-4; D gene: TRBD1; CDR3 protein: CASSSTGDRNEKLFF; CDR3 DNA: TGTGCCAGCAGCTCCACTGGGGACAGGAATGAAAAACTGTTTTTT
clone size: NA; V gene: TRBV9; J gene: TRBJ1-1; D gene: NA; CDR3 protein: CASSVTATGNTEAFF; CDR3 DNA: TGTGCCAGCAGCGTTACAGCCACGGGGAACACTGAAGCTTTCTTT
clone size: NA; V gene: TRBV5-4; J gene: TRBJ2-3; D gene: TRBD1; CDR3 protein: CASSPFSGQGTDTQYF; CDR3 DNA: TGTGCCAGCAGCCCATTTAGTGGACAGGGCACAGATACGCAGTATTTT
clone size: NA; V gene: TRBV5-1; J gene: TRBJ1-2; D gene: NA; CDR3 protein: CASSDGVRGYTF; CDR3 DNA: TGCGCCAGCAGCGATGGGGTCCGTGGCTACACCTTC
clone size: NA; V gene: TRBV7-2; J gene: TRBJ1-2; D gene: NA; CDR3 protein: CASSLVSGTNYGYTF; CDR3 DNA: TGTGCCAGCAGCTTAGTCTCAGGGACAAACTATGGCTACACCTTC
clone size: few; V gene: TRBV24-1; J gene: TRBJ2-2; D gene: TRBD1; CDR3 protein: CATSDYGQGSATGELFF; CDR3 DNA: TGTGCCACCAGTGATTACGGACAGGGAAGCGCCACCGGGGAGCTGTTTTTT
clone size: NA; V gene: TRBV15; J gene: TRBJ2-1; D gene: NA; CDR3 protein: CATSRVTAYNEQFF; CDR3 DNA: TGTGCCACCAGCAGAGTTACAGCCTACAATGAGCAGTTCTTC
clone size: few; V gene: TRBV10-3; J gene: TRBJ1-2; D gene: TRBD1; CDR3 protein: CAISGQGDYGYTF; CDR3 DNA: TGTGCCATCAGTGGACAGGGTGACTATGGCTACACCTTC
clone size: few; V gene: TRBV5-4; J gene: TRBJ2-3; D gene: TRBD2; CDR3 protein: CASSSTSGPTDTQYF; CDR3 DNA: TGTGCCAGCAGCTCTACTAGCGGCCCCACAGATACGCAGTATTTT
clone size: few; V gene: TRBV4-3; J gene: TRBJ2-1; D gene: NA; CDR3 protein: CASSQDSGQGEFF; CDR3 DNA: TGCGCCAGCAGCCAAGATTCAGGCCAGGGAGAGTTCTTC
clone size: many; V gene: TRBV4-3; J gene: TRBJ2-4; D gene: TRBD1; CDR3 protein: CASSLGQGLAKNIQYF; CDR3 DNA: TGCGCCAGCAGCCTAGGACAGGGTTTAGCCAAAAACATTCAGTACTTC
clone size: NA; V gene: TRBV4-1; J gene: TRBJ2-3; D gene: NA; CDR3 protein: CASSQLTGTRTDTQYF; CDR3 DNA: TGCGCCAGCAGCCAACTTACCGGGACCAGAACAGATACGCAGTATTTT
clone size: few; V gene: TRBV5-1; J gene: TRBJ2-5; D gene: TRBD2; CDR3 protein: CASSLERGEETQYF; CDR3 DNA: TGCGCCAGCAGCTTGGAACGGGGGGAAGAGACCCAGTACTTC
clone size: NA; V gene: TRBV20-1; J gene: TRBJ2-1; D gene: NA; CDR3 protein: CSARDPYPPLPGYNEQFF; CDR3 DNA: TGCAGTGCTAGAGATCCCTACCCCCCGCTCCCGGGCTACAATGAGCAGTTCTTC
clone size: few; V gene: TRBV24-1; J gene: TRBJ2-5; D gene: TRBD1; CDR3 protein: CATSDSDRVGWETQYF; CDR3 DNA: TGTGCCACCAGTGATTCCGACAGGGTGGGATGGGAGACCCAGTACTTC